The 11 T cell receptor beta chains reported below all come from one sample, sequenced in a study of CD4 and CD8 cells across lung adenocarcinoma regions. TCRdb itself ran the PCR reads through MiXCR, one entry per CDR3 protein. The top ten clones hold approximately 90% of a sample with about 11,000 distinct CDR3 sequences, around 63% of them seen once. Material: CD8+ T cells from the margin of a lung tumor. The receptors originated from a male donor with lung adenocarcinoma. The CD4 and CD8 labels of this study may be unreliable.

This clonotype was found once. The chain couples TRBV6-1 to TRBJ2-3; maybe TRBD2 (6 bases). The germline V and J ends were trimmed by 3 bases and 12 bases, with 25 bases remaining between them. CDR3 length: 16 residues. Per germline, CDR1 MNHNS and CDR2 SASEGT. As DNA, the CDR3 is TGTGCCAGCAGTGAGGCCGGGAGCCGGGTTCAAGAGACCCAGTATTTT. Its protein product is CASSEAGSRVQETQYF.

J is TRBJ2-5 and V is TRBV10-3; TRBD2 is a possible D gene (6 bases). The J call may be in error: the DNA end matches TRBJ2-7 better. The germline V gene encodes CDR1 ENHRY and CDR2 SYGVKD. This CDR3 has 12 amino acids. The CDR3 region is CAIRLGAYEQYF. The CDR3 DNA follows: TGTGCCATAAGACTAGGGGCTTACGAGCAGTACTTC.

This chain links TRBV6-5 with TRBJ2-7; D gene uncertain. Trimming took off 2 bases at V and 1 base at J, with 6 bases between the two ends. This CDR3 comprises 13 residues. Germline values: CDR1 MNHEY, CDR2 SVGAGI. CDR3 protein: CASSYAGSYEQYF. CDR3 in DNA: TGTGCCAGCAGTTACGCAGGATCCTACGAGCAGTACTTC.

The chain carries TRBV9 and TRBJ2-1, with 8 bases aligning to TRBD1. The V and J ends lost 0 bases and 7 bases, in that order; junction bases with no gene match: 6. This CDR3 spans 15 amino acids. Germline CDR1 SGDLS, CDR2 YYNGEE. The chain's CDR3 is CASSVDRTGWNEQFF. The CDR3 bases are TGTGCCAGCAGCGTAGACAGGACAGGGTGGAATGAGCAGTTCTTC.

On this clonotype itself: The junction differs from germline at one of its ends, possibly a read error. The rearrangement joins TRBV7-2 to TRBJ2-3, with 8 bases identical to TRBD2. CDR1 is SGHTA, CDR2 FQGNSA, per germline. The CDR3 has 14 residues. The CDR3 sequence: CASWVRLATDTQYF. CDR3 DNA: TGCGCCAGCTGGGTCCGACTAGCGACAGATACGCAGTACTTT.

This clonotype was observed a single time. This chain uses TRBV12-3 or TRBV12-4 with TRBJ1-1; D is uncertain. V shed 6 bases and J shed 8 bases, with 19 bases lying between them. This CDR3 contains 14 residues. The CDR3 here is CASSLETTRREAFF. In nucleotides, the CDR3 is TGTGCCAGCAGCCTAGAGACAACTCGCCGCGAAGCTTTCTTT.

The V and J genes are TRBV10-3 and TRBJ2-1; 10 bases fit TRBD1. Germline CDR1 and CDR2: ENHRY and SYGVKD. V lost 10 bases, J lost 5 bases, and 5 bases stayed unmatched. The CDR3 runs to 13 residues. Here the CDR3 reads CATRQGANNEQFF. For the CDR3, the DNA is TGTGCCACCCGACAGGGGGCCAACAATGAGCAGTTCTTC.

The chain employs TRBV27 and TRBJ1-2; a possible D gene is TRBD1 (6 bases). CDR1 and CDR2 from the germline V gene are MNHEY and SMNVEV (reference sequence). V lost 10 bases and J 3 bases, leaving 21 bases between the germline ends. This CDR3 is 15 amino acids long. CDR3 bases: TGTGCCACCCCAGGTCAGGGACAAAGATACTATGGCTACACCTTC. Its translation: CATPGQGQRYYGYTF.

The V and J genes are TRBV7-2 and TRBJ2-3, with a possible D match to TRBD2 (7 bases). The J call may be faulty, since TRBJ2-5 better matches the DNA end. The CDR3 spans 15 residues. The germline CDR1 and CDR2 sequences are SGHTA and FQGNSA. The CDR3 reads CASSLFGGGGETQYF. CDR3 nucleotides: TGTGCCAGCAGCCTTTTTGGCGGGGGCGGGGAGACCCAGTACTTC.

Only a few counts were recorded for this clonotype. The V gene is TRBV11-1, the J gene TRBJ2-1; TRBD1 might be the D (5 bases). V was cut by 5 bases and J by 8 bases, with 28 bases left in between. The CDR3 is 18 amino acids. Germline V gene sequence: CDR1 SGHAT, CDR2 FQDESV (reference sequence). The CDR3 bases are TGTGCCAGCAGCGTACGACAGTGGGGCGCCGCTCCCACTCATGAGCAGTTCTTC. This gives the protein CASSVRQWGAAPTHEQFF.

This chain connects TRBV6-5 to TRBJ1-1; 8 bases agree with TRBD1. V lost 5 bases to trimming and J lost 5 bases; unmatched junction nucleotides: 10. The CDR3 spans 15 residues. Germline V gene sequence: CDR1 MNHEY, CDR2 SVGAGI. CDR3 nucleotide sequence: TGTGCCAGCAGTAACCCGCAGGGGGCAAGGACTGAAGCTTTCTTT. This sequence encodes CASSNPQGARTEAFF.